This section outlines one T cell receptor (beta chain) sequence together with its context. Antigen: not known. The data were taken from a study of cytomegalovirus exposure and HLA in healthy donors. The germline V gene encodes CDR1 MRHNA and CDR2 SNTAGT. The V end lost 6 bases, the J end lost 0 bases, and 20 bases lay between the germline ends. The CDR3 has 18 residues. Study-level findings and limits: V segments that were indistinguishable, TRBV6-2 and TRBV6-3 among them, were omitted from analysis. Solely CMV serostatus was available to characterize immune exposure.

Primers for the PCR totalled 60 Vbeta and 13 Jbeta. Sequencing was performed with immunoSEQ multiplex PCR; in TCRdb, only in-frame clones are kept and a portion is missing. Here the sample spans tens of thousands of clones, around 80% being singletons. Sequencing was performed on PBMCs. This TCR came from a man aged 25-45 years in good health and CMV-seronegative. The chain has TRBV6-4 and TRBJ2-2, with D possibly matching TRBD2 (6 bases). The CDR3: CASSTISLGGANTGELFF. The CDR3 region has the DNA TGTGCCAGCAGCACCATCAGTTTGGGCGGGGCGAACACCGGGGAGCTGTTTTTT.